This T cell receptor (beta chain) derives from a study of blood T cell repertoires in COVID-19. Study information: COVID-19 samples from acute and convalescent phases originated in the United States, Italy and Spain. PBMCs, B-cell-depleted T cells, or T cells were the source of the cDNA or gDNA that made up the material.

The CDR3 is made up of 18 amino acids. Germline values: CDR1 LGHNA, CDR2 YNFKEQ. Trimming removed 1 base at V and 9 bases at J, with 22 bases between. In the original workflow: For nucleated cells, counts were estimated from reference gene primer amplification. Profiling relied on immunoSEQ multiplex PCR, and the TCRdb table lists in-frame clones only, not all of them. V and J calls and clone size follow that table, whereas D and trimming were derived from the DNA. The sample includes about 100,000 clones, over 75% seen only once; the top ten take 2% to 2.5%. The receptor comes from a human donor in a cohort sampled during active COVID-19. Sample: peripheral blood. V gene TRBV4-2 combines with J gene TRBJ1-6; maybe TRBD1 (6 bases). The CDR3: CASSQVGSGGGASSPLHF. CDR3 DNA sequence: TGTGCCAGCAGCCAAGTTGGATCGGGTGGGGGGGCTAGTTCACCCCTCCACTTT.